The next 31 T cell receptor beta chains were all read from a single sample in a study of low-dose radiotherapy and immunotherapy resistance in tumors. Time point denoted: before trial treatment. Both TCRalpha and TCRbeta chains were reverse transcribed with V-gene-specific primers. For amplifying TCRs, the PCR ran for approximately 18 cycles with Phusion, which was used together with a constant-region primer and the adapter on the V primers. TCRdb reprocessed the reads with MiXCR, giving one entry per CDR3 protein. This sample has approximately 70,000 distinct CDR3 sequences, with roughly 30% found just once. Material: PBMCs, obtained before treatment. These receptors originate from a female donor with ovarian cancer.

The chain joins TRBV6-6 to TRBJ2-3, with TRBD2 identical over 8 bases. The CDR3 is 14 amino acids. Germline CDR1 reads MNHNY; CDR2 reads SVGAGI (reference sequence). J lost 1 base, V lost 10 bases, and 7 bases had no gene match. CDR3 coding DNA: TGTGCCACCCGGGGGGGATCCGGCACAGATACGCAGTATTTT. This translates into CATRGGSGTDTQYF.

The chain uses TRBV7-8 and TRBJ2-1; maybe TRBD1 (6 bases). This CDR3 contains 16 residues. Germline-derived CDR1 and CDR2 are SGHVS and FQNEAQ. Trimming removed 2 bases from V and 2 bases from J, with 13 bases in between. The CDR3 sequence is CASSLQGNFAYNEQFF. CDR3 coding DNA: TGTGCCAGCAGCTTACAGGGGAATTTTGCCTACAATGAGCAGTTCTTC.

At least ten counts were recorded for this clonotype. The J gene is TRBJ1-6, the V gene TRBV19; D is unclear. The CDR3 loop spans 17 amino acids. The germline V gene encodes CDR1 LNHDA and CDR2 SQIVND (reference sequence). V was cut by 0 bases and J by 0 bases, with 9 bases left in between. The CDR3: CASSIEVTSSYNSPLHF. The CDR3 coding sequence is TGTGCCAGTAGTATAGAGGTGACGAGCTCCTATAATTCACCCCTCCACTTT.

The rearrangement uses TRBV12-3 or TRBV12-4 and TRBJ2-1; D may be TRBD1 (6 bases). The CDR3 is 13 residues long. Deletions cut 7 bases from V and 4 bases from J, with 11 bases between. CDR3 amino acids: CASNLGQYNEQFF. The CDR3 region has the DNA TGTGCCAGCAACCTCGGACAGTACAATGAGCAGTTCTTC.

This clonotype was counted many times. V gene TRBV9 combines with J gene TRBJ2-7; 7 bases align to TRBD2. Germline V gives CDR1 SGDLS, CDR2 YYNGEE. V lost 0 bases and J lost 3; bases outside the gene matches: 9. The CDR3 is 16 residues long. CDR3 bases: TGTGCCAGCAGCGTAGGCTTTGCGGGAGTCCACTACGAGCAGTACTTC. Amino acids: CASSVGFAGVHYEQYF.

There are a few counts of this clonotype. This chain links TRBV20-1 with TRBJ2-7; D unresolved. This CDR3 is 14 amino acids long. The V gene's germline CDR1 is DFQATT and CDR2 SNEGSKA (reference sequence). Trimming took 7 bases from V and 5 from J, leaving 21 bases between them. In DNA, the CDR3 is TGCAGTGTCCTCATTCCCGGTCTCAATAACGAGCAGTACTTC. It encodes CSVLIPGLNNEQYF.

V and J are TRBV11-2 and TRBJ2-1; 8 nucleotides line up with TRBD1. In germline, CDR1 is SGHAT, CDR2 FQNNGV. J gave up 7 bases and V 8 bases, and 7 bases lay outside the gene matches. CDR3 length equals 13 residues. CDR3 coding DNA: TGTGCCAGCGCCGGGACAGGAGGGAATGAGCAGTTCTTC. Translation: CASAGTGGNEQFF.

The chain is built from TRBV2 and TRBJ2-1; tentatively, D is TRBD1 (6 bases). CDR1 SNHLY and CDR2 FYNNEI come from the germline V gene. V was shortened by 8 bases and J by 4 bases, with 12 bases between the two germline ends. The CDR3 is 13 amino acids. The CDR3 is CASFDRMYNEQFF. The CDR3 DNA reads TGTGCCAGCTTCGACAGGATGTACAATGAGCAGTTCTTC. Using reference TRBV2 and TRBJ2-1 for the parts outside the CDR3, the full variable domain is EPEVTQTPSHQVTQMGQEVILRCVPISNHLYFYWYRQILGQKVEFLVSFYNNEISEKSEIFDDQFSVERPDGSNFTLKIRSTKLEDSAMYFCASFDRMYNEQFFGPGTRLTVL.

Notes on this clonotype: One junction end does not reproduce the germline sequence, and a read error may be involved. The V gene is TRBV28, the J gene TRBJ1-4, with D possibly matching TRBD1 (6 bases). CDR3 length: 18 residues. Germline values: CDR1 MDHEN, CDR2 SYDVKM. This chain's CDR3 is CASSFGLIRGSGAEKPFF. The CDR3 nucleotides are TGTGCCAGCAGTTTTGGTCTCATAAGGGGGTCCGGGGCCGAAAAACCGTTTTTT.

Within the sample, this clonotype is medium-sized. This chain joins TRBV28 and TRBJ1-1, with D unclear. V dropped 7 bases and J dropped 1 base, with 10 bases sitting between them. The CDR3 spans 13 residues. Germline assignment: CDR1 MDHEN and CDR2 SYDVKM. Written as DNA, the CDR3 is TGTGCCAGCACCAAGACTAGGAACACTGAAGCTTTCTTT. This gives the protein CASTKTRNTEAFF.

The chain carries TRBV29-1 and TRBJ2-1, with TRBD1 as a possible D gene (6 bases). This CDR3 spans 15 amino acids. The germline CDR1 and CDR2 sequences are SQVTM and ANQGSEA. V was trimmed by 5 bases and J by 9 bases, leaving 23 bases between them. The CDR3 reads CSVTAQGAGVGEQFF. The DNA of the CDR3 is TGCAGCGTTACAGCACAGGGTGCCGGAGTGGGTGAGCAGTTCTTC.

J is TRBJ2-3 and V is TRBV2; weak D call: TRBD1 (5 bases). Germline CDR1 reads SNHLY; CDR2 reads FYNNEI. Trimming shortened V by 6 bases and J by 0 bases, and 16 bases separated the two germline ends. The CDR3 spans 16 residues. The CDR3 nucleotides read TGTGCCAGCAGACCTAACAGGCGCCCTAGCACAGATACGCAGTATTTT. Translated: CASRPNRRPSTDTQYF.

The V call is TRBV7-2, the J call TRBJ2-1; no clear D gene. Trimming left V 3 bases short and J 0 bases short, with 15 bases between. This CDR3 has 17 residues. Germline V gene sequence: CDR1 SGHTA, CDR2 FQGNSA. The CDR3 loop is CASSFGGAGVSYNEQFF. As DNA, the CDR3 is TGTGCCAGCAGCTTTGGCGGTGCTGGTGTCTCCTACAATGAGCAGTTCTTC.

The chain uses TRBV7-8 and TRBJ2-5, with a tentative D call TRBD2 (5 bases). Germline assignment: CDR1 SGHVS and CDR2 FQNEAQ. The CDR3 extends over 16 amino acids. V lost 0 bases and J lost 4, with 15 bases in between. In DNA form, the CDR3 reads TGTGCCAGCAGCTTAGCCTCGGGCGGGCGGGCAGAGACCCAGTACTTC. It specifies CASSLASGGRAETQYF.

This clonotype was observed at least ten times. In DNA, the CDR3 is TGTGCCAGCAGCCTAGGGGGTCACACTGAAGCTTTCTTT. Translation: CASSLGGHTEAFF. This rearrangement joins TRBV9 to TRBJ1-1; the D gene is possibly TRBD1 (6 bases). This CDR3 contains 13 residues. Germline CDR1 and CDR2: SGDLS and YYNGEE. The V end lost 4 bases, the J end lost 3 bases, and 10 bases lay between the germline ends. Drawing the rest from reference TRBV9 and TRBJ1-1, the complete variable domain is DSGVTQTPKHLITATGQRVTLRCSPRSGDLSVYWYQQSLDQGLQFLIQYYNGEERAKGNILERFSAQQFPDLHSELNLSSLELGDSALYFCASSLGGHTEAFFGQGTRLTVV.

As to this clonotype: It is likely a read error: a sequence one base away is far more abundant. This sequence joins TRBV20-1 and TRBJ2-6; possibly TRBD1 for D (5 bases). The CDR3 is made up of 13 amino acids. Per the germline V gene, CDR1 is DFQATT and CDR2 is SNEGSKA (reference sequence). Here the CDR3 reads CSVARSGANVPTF. The CDR3 nucleotides are TGCAGCGTTGCACGCTCTGGGGCCAACGTCCCGACTTTC.

This clonotype was seen ten or more times. The rearrangement joins TRBV28 to TRBJ2-2, with D possibly TRBD1 on 6 matching bases. CDR1 and CDR2 from the germline V gene are MDHEN and SYDVKM. The CDR3 loop spans 14 amino acids. V lost 6 bases, J lost 6 bases, and 14 bases lay in between. CDR3 bases: TGTGCCAGCAGGATACAGGGTAGGGCCGGGGAGCTGTTTTTT. Its protein is CASRIQGRAGELFF.

This clonotype was counted many times. This chain joins TRBV20-1 and TRBJ2-7; D remains unclear. The CDR3 loop spans 14 amino acids. V lost 8 bases and J 1 base, leaving 18 bases between the germline ends. CDR1 and CDR2 (germline): DFQATT, SNEGSKA (reference sequence). CDR3 bases: TGCAGTATCCCCGGTCCAGGAAATTCCTACGAGCAGTACTTC. As protein: CSIPGPGNSYEQYF.

This clonotype was counted many times. The chain has TRBV19 and TRBJ2-3, with no clear D. CDR1 LNHDA and CDR2 SQIVND come from the germline V gene (reference sequence). V lost 5 bases, J lost 6 bases, and 9 bases lay in between. The CDR3 has 12 amino acids. The CDR3 is CASSEKSDTQYF. CDR3 nucleotides: TGTGCCAGTAGTGAAAAGTCGGATACGCAGTATTTT.

This clonotype has ten or more counts. The chain employs TRBV15 and TRBJ2-7, with D perhaps matching TRBD1 (6 bases). Germline lookup yields CDR1 LNHNV and CDR2 YYDKDF (reference sequence). This CDR3 region has 14 residues. V lost 3 bases and J 2 bases, leaving 11 bases between the germline ends. The CDR3 here is CATSRDRVAYEQYF. The CDR3 coding sequence is TGTGCCACCAGCAGGGACAGAGTAGCCTACGAGCAGTACTTC.

This clonotype was detected ten times or more. This sequence joins TRBV19 and TRBJ1-5; TRBD1 aligns across 9 bases. The CDR3 extends over 14 amino acids. Germline V gene data show CDR1 as LNHDA and CDR2 as SQIVND (reference sequence). The V segment lost 6 bases and the J segment 5 bases; nucleotides outside the gene matches: 5. The CDR3, as DNA: TGTGCCAGTAGGACGACAGGGGGGGATCAGCCCCAGCATTTT. Translating it yields CASRTTGGDQPQHF.

As for this clonotype: Given a far larger clone just one base away, this is likely a sequencing read error. The chain is built from TRBV6-2 or TRBV6-3 and TRBJ2-3, with unresolved D. The germline V gene encodes CDR1 MNHEY and CDR2 SVGEGT. CDR3 length: 12 amino acids. CDR3 DNA: TGTGACAGCAGTTATAGGGCAGATACGCAGTATTTT. Amino acid sequence: CDSSYRADTQYF.

Many counts were recorded for this clonotype. The CDR3 bases are TGTGCCAGCAGTCGTCAGGGGGCTGAAGCTTTCTTT. It codes for CASSRQGAEAFF. The V call is TRBV6-2 or TRBV6-3, the J call TRBJ1-1, with 7 bases lining up with TRBD1. Trimming at V came to 5 bases and at J to 6 bases, leaving 3 bases not matched to a gene. This CDR3 is built from 12 residues. Per the germline V gene, CDR1 is MNHEY and CDR2 is SVGEGT.

This clonotype was detected many times. The chain is built from TRBV7-9 and TRBJ2-3, with TRBD2 identical over 7 bases. This CDR3 is 15 amino acids long. Unmatched junction bases numbered 5, after V lost 3 bases and J lost 2 bases. CDR1 is SEHNR and CDR2 is FQNEAQ in the germline V gene (reference sequence). DNA of the CDR3: TGTGCCAGCAGCTTGGACCGGGACTACACAGATACGCAGTATTTT. Protein sequence: CASSLDRDYTDTQYF.

This sequence joins TRBV5-1 and TRBJ1-6, with 8 positions matching TRBD1. The CDR3 sequence is 14 residues long. The germline CDR1 and CDR2 sequences are SGHRS and YFSETQ. V dropped 2 bases and J dropped 12; count of bases not matched to a gene: 7. The CDR3 here is CASSFPGGGGPLHF. CDR3 nucleotide sequence: TGCGCCAGCAGCTTTCCAGGGGGCGGAGGACCCCTCCACTTT. Using reference TRBV5-1 and TRBJ1-6 for the parts outside the CDR3, the full variable domain is KAGVTQTPRYLIKTRGQQVTLSCSPISGHRSVSWYQQTPGQGLQFLFEYFSETQRNKGNFPGRFSGRQFSNSRSEMNVSTLELGDSALYLCASSFPGGGGPLHFGNGTRLTVT.

This clonotype was counted between two and nine times. A read error may explain this, as a much larger clone is one base away. Without the conserved terminal phenylalanine or tryptophan, this CDR3 likely stems from a read error. The DNA is left out, because the CDR3 cannot be placed on it with certainty; the CDR3 is given as TCRdb lists it. V and J are TRBV21-1 and TRBJ1-6; the table calls TRBD1, which could not be checked here. TRBV21-1 is a pseudogene segment. The CDR3 length equals 21 residues, ends included. Here the CDR3 reads CASSKVRGDKPPGNDNSPLHL.

This clonotype has only a few counts. This chain links TRBV25-1 with TRBJ1-1; D is perhaps TRBD1 (6 bases). Germline V CDR1 and CDR2: MGHDK, SYGVNS. The CDR3 extends over 14 amino acids. The V gene lost 6 bases and the J gene lost 4 bases, with 15 bases spanning the gap. The CDR3 nucleotides are TGTGCCAGCAGGCTAGGGGGGGGTGGCACTGAAGCTTTCTTT. It codes for CASRLGGGGTEAFF.

The table lists this clonotype with many counts. V usage is TRBV18 and J usage is TRBJ2-3, with 13 positions matching TRBD2. Germline CDR1 reads KGHSH; CDR2 reads LQKENI. V gave up 3 bases and J gave up 1 base; unmatched junction bases: 4. The CDR3 spans 17 residues. The CDR3 DNA reads as TGTGCCAGCTCACCTACCGGGACTAGCGGGGGCACAGATACGCAGTATTTT. This encodes CASSPTGTSGGTDTQYF.

This clonotype was seen repeatedly, ten times or more. The rearrangement joins TRBV6-2 or TRBV6-3 to TRBJ2-1, with no clear D. Germline CDR1 and CDR2: MNHEY and SVGEGT. The CDR3 runs to 14 residues. The V end was cut by 5 bases, the J end by 4 bases, with 12 bases between. The CDR3, as DNA: TGTGCCAGCAGTGAAGCTGACAAGTACAATGAGCAGTTCTTC. Translating it yields CASSEADKYNEQFF.

J is TRBJ2-1 and V is TRBV28, with 7 bases matching TRBD2. Germline CDR1 MDHEN, CDR2 SYDVKM. Losses at the gene ends were 7 bases for V and 9 bases for J; bases not matched to a gene: 9. This CDR3 contains 13 residues. Here the CDR3 DNA reads TGTGCCAGCATGAACCGGTGGGGGGGTGAGCAGTTCTTC. Translation: CASMNRWGGEQFF.

Here the CDR3 DNA reads TGTGCCACCCAGATGGGGGCAGGGTACAATGAGCAGTTCTTC. This translates into CATQMGAGYNEQFF. This chain uses TRBV6-2 or TRBV6-3 with TRBJ2-1; D is perhaps TRBD1 (6 bases). CDR3 length: 14 amino acids. Trimming took 10 bases from V and 4 from J, leaving 17 bases between them. Germline CDR1 is MNHEY and CDR2 is SVGEGT.